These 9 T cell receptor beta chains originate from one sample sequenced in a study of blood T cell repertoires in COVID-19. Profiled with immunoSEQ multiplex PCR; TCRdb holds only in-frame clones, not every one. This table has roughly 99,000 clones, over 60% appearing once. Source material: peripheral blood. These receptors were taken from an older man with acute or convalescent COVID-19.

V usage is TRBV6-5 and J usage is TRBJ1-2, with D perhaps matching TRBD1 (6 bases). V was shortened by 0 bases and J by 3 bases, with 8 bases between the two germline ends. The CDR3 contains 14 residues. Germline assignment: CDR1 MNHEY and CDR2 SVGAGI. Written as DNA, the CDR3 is TGTGCCAGCAGTTACTCGCACAGGGACTATGGCTACACCTTC. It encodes CASSYSHRDYGYTF.

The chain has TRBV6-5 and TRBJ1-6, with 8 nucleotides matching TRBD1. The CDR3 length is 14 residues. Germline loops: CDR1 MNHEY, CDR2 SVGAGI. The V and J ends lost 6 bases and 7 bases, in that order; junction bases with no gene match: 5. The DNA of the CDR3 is TGTGCCAGCAGGGAGGACAGGGAAAATTCACCCCTCCACTTT. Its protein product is CASREDRENSPLHF.

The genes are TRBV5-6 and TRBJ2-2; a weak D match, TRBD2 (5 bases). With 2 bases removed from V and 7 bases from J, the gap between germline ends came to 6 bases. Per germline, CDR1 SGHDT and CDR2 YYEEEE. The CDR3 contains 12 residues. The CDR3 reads CASSFGNGELFF. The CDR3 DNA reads TGTGCCAGCAGCTTCGGGAACGGGGAGCTGTTTTTT.

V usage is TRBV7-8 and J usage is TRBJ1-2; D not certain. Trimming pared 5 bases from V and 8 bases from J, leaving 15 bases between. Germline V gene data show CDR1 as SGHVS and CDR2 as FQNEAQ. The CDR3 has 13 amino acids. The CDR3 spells CASSPQEAGGYTF. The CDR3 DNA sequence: TGTGCCAGCAGCCCCCAGGAGGCGGGAGGCTACACCTTC.

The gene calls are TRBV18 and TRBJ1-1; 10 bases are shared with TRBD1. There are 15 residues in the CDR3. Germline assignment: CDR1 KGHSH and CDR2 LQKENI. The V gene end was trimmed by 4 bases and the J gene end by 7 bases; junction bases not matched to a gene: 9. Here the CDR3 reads CASSQVTGGFGEAFF. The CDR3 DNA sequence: TGTGCCAGCTCACAGGTGACAGGGGGCTTCGGTGAAGCTTTCTTT.

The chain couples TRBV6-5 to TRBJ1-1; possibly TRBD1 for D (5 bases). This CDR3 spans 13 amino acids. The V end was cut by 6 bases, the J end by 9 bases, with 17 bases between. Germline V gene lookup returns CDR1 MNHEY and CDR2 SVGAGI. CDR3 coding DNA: TGTGCCAGCAGACTCTTCCCCCAGGGAAAAGCTTTCTTT. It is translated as CASRLFPQGKAFF.

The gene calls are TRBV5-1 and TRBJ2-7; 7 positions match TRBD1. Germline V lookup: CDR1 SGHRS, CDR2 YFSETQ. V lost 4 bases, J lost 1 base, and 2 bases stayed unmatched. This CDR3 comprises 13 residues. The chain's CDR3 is CASSRTGSYEQYF. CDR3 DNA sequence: TGCGCCAGCAGCCGGACAGGTTCCTACGAGCAGTACTTC.

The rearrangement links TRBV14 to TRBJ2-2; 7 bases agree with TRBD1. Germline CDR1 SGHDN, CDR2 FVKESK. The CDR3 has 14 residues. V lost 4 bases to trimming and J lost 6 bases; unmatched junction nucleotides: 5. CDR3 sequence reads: CASSPLTGPGELFF. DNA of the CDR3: TGTGCCAGCAGCCCCCTGACAGGGCCCGGGGAGCTGTTTTTT.

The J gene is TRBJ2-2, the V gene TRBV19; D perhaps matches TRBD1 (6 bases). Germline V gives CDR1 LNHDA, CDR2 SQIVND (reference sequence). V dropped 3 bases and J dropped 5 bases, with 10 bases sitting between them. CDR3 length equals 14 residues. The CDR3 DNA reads TGTGCCAGTAGTATCCGTGGACAGACCGGGGAGCTGTTTTTT. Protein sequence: CASSIRGQTGELFF.